What follows is one T cell receptor beta chain and its context. This sample was included in a study of blood T cell repertoires in COVID-19. With 4 bases clipped from V and 0 bases from J, the junction kept 8 bases outside the gene matches. Germline CDR1 SGHDT, CDR2 YYEEEE. The CDR3 spans 19 residues. The Seattle site enrolled patients during active infection and followed them longitudinally. In the source study's methods: Estimated nucleated cell counts came from reference gene primer amplification. Generated by immunoSEQ multiplex PCR, the TCRdb table keeps only in-frame clones and is missing some. V, J and clone size derive from that table, while D and trimming were established from the DNA sequence. The top ten hold approximately 7.3% of the sample, which has some 350,000 clones, roughly 90% seen once.

J is TRBJ2-4 and V is TRBV5-6, with 15 nucleotides matching TRBD2. The sequenced sample was peripheral blood. This clonotype originated in a woman between 65 and 79 years old with COVID-19, enrolled during active disease. The CDR3 loop reads CASSRAGTSGGIAKNIQYF. CDR3 coding DNA: TGTGCCAGCAGCCGCGCCGGGACTAGCGGGGGGATAGCCAAAAACATTCAGTACTTC.